The source of this T cell receptor (beta chain) is a study of blood T cell repertoires in COVID-19. Study-level information: The samples span acute and convalescent COVID-19 from the United States, Italy and Spain. T cells, B-cell-depleted T cells, or PBMCs supplied cDNA or gDNA.

This study enrolled people aged about 18 to 100 from around 26 US geographic areas. Each participant's cohort was designated according to participant-reported clinical history. The germline CDR1 and CDR2 sequences are KGHDR and SFDVKD. This CDR3 region has 14 residues. J gave up 2 bases and V 6 bases, and 5 bases lay outside the gene matches. Generated by immunoSEQ multiplex PCR, the TCRdb table keeps only in-frame clones and is missing some. Here the sample spans 200,000 to 250,000 clones, about 84% being singletons. V usage is TRBV24-1 and J usage is TRBJ2-5, with TRBD1 identical over 7 bases. The source is a man aged 55 to 69 who had recovered from COVID-19. Sequencing was done on a sample of PBMCs or T cells enriched from blood (not recorded which). The CDR3 nucleotides are TGTGCCACCAGTCGGACAGGCTCTCAAGAGACCCAGTACTTC. Residues: CATSRTGSQETQYF.